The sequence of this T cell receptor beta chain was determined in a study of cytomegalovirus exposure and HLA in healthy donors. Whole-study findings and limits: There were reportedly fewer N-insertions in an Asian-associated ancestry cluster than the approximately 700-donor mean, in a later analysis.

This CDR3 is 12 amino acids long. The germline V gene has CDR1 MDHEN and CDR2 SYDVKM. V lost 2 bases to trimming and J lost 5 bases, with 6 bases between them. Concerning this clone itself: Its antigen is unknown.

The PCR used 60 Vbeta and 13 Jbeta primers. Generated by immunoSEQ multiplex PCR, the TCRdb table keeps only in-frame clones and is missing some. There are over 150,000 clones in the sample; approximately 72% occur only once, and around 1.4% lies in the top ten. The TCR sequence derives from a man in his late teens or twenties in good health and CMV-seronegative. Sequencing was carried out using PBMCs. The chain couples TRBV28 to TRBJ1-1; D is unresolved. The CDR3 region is CASSLVGTEAFF. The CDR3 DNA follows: TGTGCCAGCAGTTTAGTCGGGACTGAAGCTTTCTTT.